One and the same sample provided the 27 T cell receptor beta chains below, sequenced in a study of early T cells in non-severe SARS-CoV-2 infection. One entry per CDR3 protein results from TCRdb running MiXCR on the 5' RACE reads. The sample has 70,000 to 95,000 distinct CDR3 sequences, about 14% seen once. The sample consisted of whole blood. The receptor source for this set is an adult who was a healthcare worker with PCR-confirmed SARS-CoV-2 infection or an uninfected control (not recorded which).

The CDR3 coding sequence is TGTGCCAGCAGCCAACCAGCGGAGACAGTCGGCTATGGCTACACCTTC. Its translation: CASSQPAETVGYGYTF. The chain employs TRBV7-2 and TRBJ1-2, with D tentatively TRBD1 (5 bases). In germline, CDR1 is SGHTA, CDR2 FQGNSA. V was shortened by 5 bases and J by 4 bases, with 20 bases between the two germline ends. The CDR3 consists of 16 residues.

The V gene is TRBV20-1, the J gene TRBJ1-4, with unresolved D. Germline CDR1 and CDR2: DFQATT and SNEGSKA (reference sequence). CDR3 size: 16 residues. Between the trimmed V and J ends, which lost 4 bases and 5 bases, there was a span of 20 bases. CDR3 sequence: CSAKMGGLDGNEKLFF. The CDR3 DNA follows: TGCAGTGCTAAAATGGGAGGGTTGGATGGAAATGAAAAACTGTTTTTT.

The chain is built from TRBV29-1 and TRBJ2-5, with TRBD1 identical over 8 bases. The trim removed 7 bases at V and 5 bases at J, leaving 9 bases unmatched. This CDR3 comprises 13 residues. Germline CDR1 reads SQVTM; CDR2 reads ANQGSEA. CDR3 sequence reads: CSAHRTGLETQYF. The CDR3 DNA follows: TGCAGCGCGCACCGGACAGGGCTGGAGACCCAGTACTTC.

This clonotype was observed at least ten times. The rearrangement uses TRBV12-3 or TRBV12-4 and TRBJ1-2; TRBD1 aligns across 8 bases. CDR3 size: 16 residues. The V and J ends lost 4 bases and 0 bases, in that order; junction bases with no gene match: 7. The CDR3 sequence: CASSSFTGGANYGYTF. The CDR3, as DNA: TGTGCCAGCAGTTCCTTCACAGGGGGAGCTAACTATGGCTACACCTTC.

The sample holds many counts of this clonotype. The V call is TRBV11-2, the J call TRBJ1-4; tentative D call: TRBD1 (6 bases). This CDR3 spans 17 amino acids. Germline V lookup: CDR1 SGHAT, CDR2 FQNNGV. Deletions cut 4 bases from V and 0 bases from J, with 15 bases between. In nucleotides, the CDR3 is TGTGCCAGCAGCTCTCCTGGGGGCCTGGCAACTAATGAAAAACTGTTTTTT. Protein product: CASSSPGGLATNEKLFF. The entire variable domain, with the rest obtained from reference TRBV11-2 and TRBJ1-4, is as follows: EAGVAQSPRYKIIEKRQSVAFWCNPISGHATLYWYQQILGQGPKLLIQFQNNGVVDDSQLPKDRFSAERLKGVDSTLKIQPAKLEDSAVYLCASSSPGGLATNEKLFFGSGTQLSVL.

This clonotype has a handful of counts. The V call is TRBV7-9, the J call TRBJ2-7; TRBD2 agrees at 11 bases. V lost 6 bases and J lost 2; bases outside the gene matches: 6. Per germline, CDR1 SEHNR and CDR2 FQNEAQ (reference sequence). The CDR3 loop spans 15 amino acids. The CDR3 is CASRLTSGGTYEQYF. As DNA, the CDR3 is TGTGCCAGCAGGTTAACTAGCGGGGGCACCTACGAGCAGTACTTC.

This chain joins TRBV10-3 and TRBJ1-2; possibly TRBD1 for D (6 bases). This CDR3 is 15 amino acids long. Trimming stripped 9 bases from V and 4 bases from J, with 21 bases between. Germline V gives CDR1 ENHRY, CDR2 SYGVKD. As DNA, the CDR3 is TGTGCCATTCAACCCGAGGGGGACTCGCGCTATGGCTACACCTTC. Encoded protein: CAIQPEGDSRYGYTF.

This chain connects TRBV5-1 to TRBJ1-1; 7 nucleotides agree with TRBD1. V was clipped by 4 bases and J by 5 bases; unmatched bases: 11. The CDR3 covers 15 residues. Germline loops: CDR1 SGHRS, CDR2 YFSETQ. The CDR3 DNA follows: TGCGCCAGCAGCCCCCGACGACAGGGAGGAACTGAAGCTTTCTTT. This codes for CASSPRRQGGTEAFF. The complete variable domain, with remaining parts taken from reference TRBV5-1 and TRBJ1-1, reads KAGVTQTPRYLIKTRGQQVTLSCSPISGHRSVSWYQQTPGQGLQFLFEYFSETQRNKGNFPGRFSGRQFSNSRSEMNVSTLELGDSALYLCASSPRRQGGTEAFFGQGTRLTVV.

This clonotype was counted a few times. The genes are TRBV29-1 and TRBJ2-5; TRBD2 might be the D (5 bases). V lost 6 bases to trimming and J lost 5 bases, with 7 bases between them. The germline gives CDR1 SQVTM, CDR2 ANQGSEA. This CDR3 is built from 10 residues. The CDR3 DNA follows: TGCAGCGTGAGGGTCGAGACCCAGTACTTC. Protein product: CSVRVETQYF.

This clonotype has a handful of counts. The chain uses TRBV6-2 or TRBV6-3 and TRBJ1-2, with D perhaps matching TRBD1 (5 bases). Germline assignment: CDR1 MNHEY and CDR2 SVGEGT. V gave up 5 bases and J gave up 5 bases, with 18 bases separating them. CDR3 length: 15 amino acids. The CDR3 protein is CASSRTFETAYGYTF. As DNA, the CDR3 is TGTGCCAGCAGTCGGACTTTTGAGACAGCATATGGCTACACCTTC.

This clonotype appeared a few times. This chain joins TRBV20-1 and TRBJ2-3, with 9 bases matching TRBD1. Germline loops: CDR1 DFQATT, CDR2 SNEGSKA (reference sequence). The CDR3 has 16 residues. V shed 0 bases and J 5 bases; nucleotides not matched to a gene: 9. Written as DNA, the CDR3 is TGCAGTGCTAGAGATCGTACAGGGGGCGTAGTAGATACGCAGTATTTT. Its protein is CSARDRTGGVVDTQYF.

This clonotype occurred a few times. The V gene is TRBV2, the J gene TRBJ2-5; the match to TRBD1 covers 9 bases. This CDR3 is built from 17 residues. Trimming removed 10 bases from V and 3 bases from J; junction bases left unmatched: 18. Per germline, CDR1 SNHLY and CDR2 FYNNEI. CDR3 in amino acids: CATKKIGGGTGKETQYF. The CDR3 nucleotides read TGTGCCACCAAGAAGATAGGAGGGGGGACAGGGAAAGAGACCCAGTACTTC.

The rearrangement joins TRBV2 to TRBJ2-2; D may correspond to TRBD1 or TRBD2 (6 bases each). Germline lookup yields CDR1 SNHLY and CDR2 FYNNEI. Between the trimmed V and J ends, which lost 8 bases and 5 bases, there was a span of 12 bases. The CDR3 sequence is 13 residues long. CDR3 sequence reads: CASRQEGTGELFF. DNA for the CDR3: TGTGCCAGCCGACAGGAGGGGACCGGGGAGCTGTTTTTT.

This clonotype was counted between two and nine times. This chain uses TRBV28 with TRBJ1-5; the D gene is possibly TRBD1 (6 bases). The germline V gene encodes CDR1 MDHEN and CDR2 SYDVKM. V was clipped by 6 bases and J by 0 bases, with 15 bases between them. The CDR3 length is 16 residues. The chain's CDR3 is CASSAPGQNSNQPQHF. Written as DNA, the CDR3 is TGTGCCAGCAGCGCGCCTGGACAGAATAGCAATCAGCCCCAGCATTTT.

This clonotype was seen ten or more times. CDR3 bases: TGTGCCAGCAGCCAATCCGGGACAGGGGGTTCACCCCTCCACTTT. Protein product: CASSQSGTGGSPLHF. The rearrangement uses TRBV16 and TRBJ1-6, with 11 nucleotides matching TRBD1. The CDR3 totals 15 residues. The ends lost 0 bases at V and 9 bases at J; junction bases unmatched: 1. Germline CDR1 is KGHSY and CDR2 is FQNENV.

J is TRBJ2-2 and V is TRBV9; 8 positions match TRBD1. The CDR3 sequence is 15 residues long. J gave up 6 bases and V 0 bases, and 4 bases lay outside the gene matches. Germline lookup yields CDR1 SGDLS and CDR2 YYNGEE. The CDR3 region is CASSVGDRPAGELFF. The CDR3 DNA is TGTGCCAGCAGCGTAGGGGACAGGCCCGCCGGGGAGCTGTTTTTT.

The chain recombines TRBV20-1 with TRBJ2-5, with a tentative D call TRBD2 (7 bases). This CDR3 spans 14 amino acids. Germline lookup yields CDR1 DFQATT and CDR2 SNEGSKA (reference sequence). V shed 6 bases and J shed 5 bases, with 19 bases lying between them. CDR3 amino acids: CSAKPGGAWETQYF. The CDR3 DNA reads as TGCAGTGCCAAACCTGGGGGGGCCTGGGAGACCCAGTACTTC.

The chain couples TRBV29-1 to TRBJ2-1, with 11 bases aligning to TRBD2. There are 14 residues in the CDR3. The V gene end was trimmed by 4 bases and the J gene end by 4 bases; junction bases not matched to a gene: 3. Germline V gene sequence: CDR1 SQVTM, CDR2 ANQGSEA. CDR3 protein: CSVVLAGAYNEQFF. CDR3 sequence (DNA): TGCAGCGTTGTACTAGCGGGGGCGTACAATGAGCAGTTCTTC.

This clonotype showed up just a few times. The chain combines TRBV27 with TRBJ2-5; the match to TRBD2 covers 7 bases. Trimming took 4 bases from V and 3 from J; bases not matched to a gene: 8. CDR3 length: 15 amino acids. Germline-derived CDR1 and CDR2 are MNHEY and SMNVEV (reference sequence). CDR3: CASSSAGVGEETQYF. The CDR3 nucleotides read TGTGCCAGCAGTTCCGCGGGGGTAGGGGAAGAGACCCAGTACTTC.

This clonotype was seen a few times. The CDR3 sequence: CASSGLQRAYEQYF. The CDR3 DNA is TGTGCCAGCAGTGGGCTACAGAGGGCCTACGAGCAGTACTTC. The V gene is TRBV2, the J gene TRBJ2-7, with D tentatively TRBD2 (5 bases). This CDR3 is 14 amino acids long. Looked up from germline, CDR1 is SNHLY and CDR2 is FYNNEI. V was clipped by 4 bases and J by 2 bases, with 12 bases between them.

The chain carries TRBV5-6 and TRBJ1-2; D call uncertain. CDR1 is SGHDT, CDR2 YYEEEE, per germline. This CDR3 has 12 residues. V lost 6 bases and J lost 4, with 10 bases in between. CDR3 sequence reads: CASTTEVYGYTF. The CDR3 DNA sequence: TGTGCCAGCACCACAGAGGTCTATGGCTACACCTTC.

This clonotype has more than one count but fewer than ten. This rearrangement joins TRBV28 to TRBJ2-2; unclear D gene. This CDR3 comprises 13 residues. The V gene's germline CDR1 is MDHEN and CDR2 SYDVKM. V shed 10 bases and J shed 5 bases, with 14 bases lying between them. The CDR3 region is CAKWTAQTGELFF. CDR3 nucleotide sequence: TGTGCCAAATGGACGGCCCAGACCGGGGAGCTGTTTTTT.

The CDR3 here is CASSRPPRTVGGPNTDTQYF. CDR3 DNA sequence: TGCGCCAGCAGCAGGCCCCCCCGCACGGTCGGCGGCCCGAACACAGATACGCAGTATTTT. The genes are TRBV5-1 and TRBJ2-3; D is uncertain. Germline CDR1 reads SGHRS; CDR2 reads YFSETQ. The CDR3 contains 20 residues. V was pared by 4 bases and J by 2 bases, with 29 bases between.

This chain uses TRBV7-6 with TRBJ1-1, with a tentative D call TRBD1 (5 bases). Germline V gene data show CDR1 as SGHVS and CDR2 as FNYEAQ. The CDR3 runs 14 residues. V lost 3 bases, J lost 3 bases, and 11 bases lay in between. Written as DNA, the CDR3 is TGTGCCAGCAGCTTCGCTGGGGGGGACACTGAAGCTTTCTTT. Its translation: CASSFAGGDTEAFF.

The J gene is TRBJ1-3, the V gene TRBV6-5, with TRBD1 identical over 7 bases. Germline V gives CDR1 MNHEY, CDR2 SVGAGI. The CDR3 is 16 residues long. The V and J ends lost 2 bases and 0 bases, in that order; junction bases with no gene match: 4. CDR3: CASSYRTGGSGNTIYF. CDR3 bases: TGTGCCAGCAGTTACAGGACAGGCGGCTCTGGAAACACCATATATTTT.

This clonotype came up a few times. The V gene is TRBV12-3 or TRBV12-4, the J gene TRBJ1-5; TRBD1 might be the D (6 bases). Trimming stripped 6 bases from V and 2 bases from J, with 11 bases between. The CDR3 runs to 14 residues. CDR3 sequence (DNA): TGTGCCAGCAGCCAGGCAGGGGGCAATCAGCCCCAGCATTTT. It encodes CASSQAGGNQPQHF.

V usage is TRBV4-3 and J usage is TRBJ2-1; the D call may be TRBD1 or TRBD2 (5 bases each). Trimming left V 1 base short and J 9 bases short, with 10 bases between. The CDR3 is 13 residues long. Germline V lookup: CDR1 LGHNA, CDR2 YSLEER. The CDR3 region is CASSQVWGTEQFF. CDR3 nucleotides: TGCGCCAGCAGCCAAGTGTGGGGGACTGAGCAGTTCTTC.